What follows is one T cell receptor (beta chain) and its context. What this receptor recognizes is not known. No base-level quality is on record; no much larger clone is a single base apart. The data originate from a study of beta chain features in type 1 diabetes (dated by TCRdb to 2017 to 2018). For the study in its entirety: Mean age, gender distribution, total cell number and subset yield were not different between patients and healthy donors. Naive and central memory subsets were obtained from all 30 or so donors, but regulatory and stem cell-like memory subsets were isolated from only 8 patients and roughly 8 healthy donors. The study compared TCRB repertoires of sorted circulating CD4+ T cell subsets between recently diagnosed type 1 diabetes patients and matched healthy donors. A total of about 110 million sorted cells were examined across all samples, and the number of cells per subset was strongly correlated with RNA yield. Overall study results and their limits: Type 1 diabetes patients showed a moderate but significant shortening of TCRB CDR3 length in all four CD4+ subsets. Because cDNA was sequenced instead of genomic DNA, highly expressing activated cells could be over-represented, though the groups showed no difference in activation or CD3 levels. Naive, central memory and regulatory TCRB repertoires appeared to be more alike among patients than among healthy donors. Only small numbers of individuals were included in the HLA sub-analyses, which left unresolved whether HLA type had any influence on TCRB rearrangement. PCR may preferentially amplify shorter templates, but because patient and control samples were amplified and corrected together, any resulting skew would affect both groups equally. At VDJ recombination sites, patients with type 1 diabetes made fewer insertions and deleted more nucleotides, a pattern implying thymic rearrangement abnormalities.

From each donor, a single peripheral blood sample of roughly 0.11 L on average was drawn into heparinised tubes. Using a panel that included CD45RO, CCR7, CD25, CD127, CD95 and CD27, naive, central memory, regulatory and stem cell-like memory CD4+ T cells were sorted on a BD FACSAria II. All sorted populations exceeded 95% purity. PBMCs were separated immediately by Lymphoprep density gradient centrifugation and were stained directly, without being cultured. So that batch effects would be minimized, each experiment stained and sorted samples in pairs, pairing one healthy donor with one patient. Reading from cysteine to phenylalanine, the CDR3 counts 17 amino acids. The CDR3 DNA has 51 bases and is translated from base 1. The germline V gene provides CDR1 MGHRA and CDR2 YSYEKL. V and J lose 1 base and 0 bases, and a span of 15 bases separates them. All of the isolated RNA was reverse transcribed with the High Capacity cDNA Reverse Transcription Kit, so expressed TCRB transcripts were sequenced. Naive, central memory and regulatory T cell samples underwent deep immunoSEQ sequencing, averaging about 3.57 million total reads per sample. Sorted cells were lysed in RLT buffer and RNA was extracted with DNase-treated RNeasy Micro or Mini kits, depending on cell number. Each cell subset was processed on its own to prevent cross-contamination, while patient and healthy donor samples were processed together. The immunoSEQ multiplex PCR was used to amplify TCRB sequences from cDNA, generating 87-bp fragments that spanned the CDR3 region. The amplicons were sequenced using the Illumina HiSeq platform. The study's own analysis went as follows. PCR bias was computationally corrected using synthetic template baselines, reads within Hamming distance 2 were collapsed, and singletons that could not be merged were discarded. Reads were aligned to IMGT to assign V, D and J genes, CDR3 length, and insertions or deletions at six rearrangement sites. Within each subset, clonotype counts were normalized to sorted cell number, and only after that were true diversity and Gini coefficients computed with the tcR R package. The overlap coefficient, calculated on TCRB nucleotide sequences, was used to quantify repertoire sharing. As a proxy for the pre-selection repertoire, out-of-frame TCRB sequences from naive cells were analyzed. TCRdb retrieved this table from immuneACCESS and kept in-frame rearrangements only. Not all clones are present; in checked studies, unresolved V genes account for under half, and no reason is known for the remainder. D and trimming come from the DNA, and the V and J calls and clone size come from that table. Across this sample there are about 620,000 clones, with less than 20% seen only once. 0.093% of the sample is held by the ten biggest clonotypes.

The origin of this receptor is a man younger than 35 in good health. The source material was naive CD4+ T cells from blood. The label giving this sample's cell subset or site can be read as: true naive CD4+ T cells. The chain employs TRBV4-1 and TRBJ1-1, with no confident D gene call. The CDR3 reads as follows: CASSQGRAVLLNTEAFF. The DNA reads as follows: TGCGCCAGCAGCCAAGGTCGGGCAGTCTTACTGAACACTGAAGCTTTCTTT.